This note documents a single T cell receptor beta chain sequence. Its antigen is not known. The source of the sample is a study of cytomegalovirus exposure and HLA in healthy donors. Germline V CDR1 and CDR2: MNHEY, SMNVEV (reference sequence). The CDR3 consists of 16 residues. Between the trimmed V and J ends, which lost 2 bases and 2 bases, there was a span of 16 bases. General study results and limits: The investigators catalogued about 170 TCR beta chains as cytomegalovirus-associated. One variant, a missense change in DCLRE1C, was linked in a later analysis to TCR beta V- and J-gene trimming.

In the PCR, 60 Vbeta and 13 Jbeta primers were used. Assay: immunoSEQ multiplex PCR; the TCRdb copy retains only in-frame clones and omits some. The sample yields about 130,000 clones, around 86% seen once. Sequenced material: PBMCs. The V and J genes are TRBV27 and TRBJ2-7; TRBD2 might be the D (6 bases). The TCR originated in a woman aged 45-65 years in good health and CMV-seropositive. In DNA, the CDR3 is TGTGCCAGCAGTTTAGGGGCGGAGGGACGGGCCTACGAGCAGTACTTC. It specifies CASSLGAEGRAYEQYF.